This TCR beta chain originates from a study of blood T cell repertoires in COVID-19. Cohort 3 recovery required two negative PCRs, clearance, or symptom resolution. Generated by immunoSEQ multiplex PCR, the TCRdb table keeps only in-frame clones and is missing some. The sample has about 410,000 clones, roughly nine tenths seen once. The CDR3 consists of 15 residues. Germline V gives CDR1 SGDLS, CDR2 YYNGEE. Trimming left V 0 bases short and J 0 bases short, with 9 bases between. V usage is TRBV9 and J usage is TRBJ2-5, with D perhaps TRBD2 (6 bases). This TCR was recovered from a woman aged 25 to 39 who had recovered from COVID-19. Sequencing was done on a sample of PBMCs or T cells enriched from blood (not recorded which). The CDR3, as DNA: TGTGCCAGCAGCGTAGAAAGCGGGTACCAAGAGACCCAGTACTTC. It yields the protein CASSVESGYQETQYF.